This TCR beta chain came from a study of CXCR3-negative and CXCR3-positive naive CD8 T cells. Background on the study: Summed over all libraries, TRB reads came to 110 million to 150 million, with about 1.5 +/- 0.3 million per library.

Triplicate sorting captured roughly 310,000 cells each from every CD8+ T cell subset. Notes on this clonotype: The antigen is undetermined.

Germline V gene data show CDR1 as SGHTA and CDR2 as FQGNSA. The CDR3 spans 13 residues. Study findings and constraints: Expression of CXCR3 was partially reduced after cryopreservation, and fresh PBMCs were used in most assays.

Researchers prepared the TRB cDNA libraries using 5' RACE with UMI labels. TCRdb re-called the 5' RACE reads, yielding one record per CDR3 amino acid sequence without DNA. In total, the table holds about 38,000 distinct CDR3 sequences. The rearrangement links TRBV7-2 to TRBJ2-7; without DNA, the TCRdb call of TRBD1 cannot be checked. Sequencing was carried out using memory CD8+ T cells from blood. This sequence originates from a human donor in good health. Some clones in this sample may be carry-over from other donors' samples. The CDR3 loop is CASSMGQVGEQYF.